The following is a T cell receptor (beta chain) sequence with its context. Its antigen is unidentified. The data stem from a study of identical twins. Study-level results: Twins' surplus sharing was weaker for beta out-of-frame sequences. The models gave estimates that fell short of the out-of-frame TCR alpha sharing seen in monozygotic twins.

TCRdb used MiXCR to reprocess the 5' RACE reads, holding one entry per CDR3 protein. The sample consists of about 520,000 distinct CDR3 sequences, roughly 21% of them appearing once. The same data also went into a second study, on T cells expressing NK-cell markers.

Sequencing was carried out using CD4+ T cells sorted from blood. This sequence was found in a young woman in good health.

CDR3 in DNA: TGCGCCAGCAGACCAGGAGGGGTCCGAAGCGAAAAACTGTTTTTT. It translates to CASRPGGVRSEKLFF. The chain carries TRBV5-1 and TRBJ1-4; D may be TRBD1 (5 bases). The CDR3 runs to 15 residues. Trimming shortened V by 5 bases and J by 8 bases, and 19 bases separated the two germline ends. Germline V gene data show CDR1 as SGHRS and CDR2 as YFSETQ.